This entry features one TCR beta chain sequence. This clonotype was counted a single time. The antigen it binds to is not known. The input lacks base qualities; no much larger clone sits a single base away. The sample comes from a study of T-cell memory formation after mild COVID-19 (dated by TCRdb to the early 2020s). Regarding the research as a whole: TCR sequence clusters from the two donors were found to be largely donor specific. In two donors, T-cell clones that expanded and contracted after mild COVID-19 were followed by sequencing TCRalpha and TCRbeta repertoires longitudinally. Two young, previously healthy adult volunteers made up the cohort, one male and one female.

Overall results and qualifications from the work: The detection of some responding clones in pre-infection memory suggests that pre-existing cross-reactive memory T cells joined the SARS-CoV-2 response. The study covered only a couple of mild cases, and larger cohorts including severe cases with pre-infection samples were considered necessary. Contracting CD4+ clones appeared mostly in the CM and EM memory subsets, whereas CD8+ clones were enriched in EMRA. Balanced CD4/CD8 phenotypes were observed for clones contracting from day 15 to 85, whereas a bias towards CD4+ was observed for a second wave of clones expanding from day 15 to 37. SARS-CoV-2 specificity was not confirmed for the second-wave clones peaking on day 37.

Reads for this sample came from an Illumina NovaSeq 6000. cDNA libraries for TCRalpha and TCRbeta were prepared by 5'RACE using constant-segment primers, with sample barcodes and unique molecular identifiers added. RNA was extracted from every sample with Trizol reagent. Library amplification was performed in two PCR steps, and a second sample barcode and Illumina TruSeq adapters were introduced in the second step. Sequencing of the libraries was done on an Illumina NovaSeq, producing 2 x 150 bp paired-end reads. The original methods were these. The reads were demultiplexed and collapsed into UMI-guided consensus sequences using migec v1.2.7. Using mixcr v2.1.11, UMI consensuses were aligned to TRA and TRB V and J templates and then assembled into clonotypes. A clonotype was counted as expanded or contracted only if both edgeR and NoisET called the change significant, with noise models trained on biological replicates. For edgeR calls, a false discovery rate-adjusted p below 0.01 and a log2 fold-change threshold of 1 were applied. As an exploratory analysis of dynamics, PCA with hierarchical clustering was applied to max-normalized trajectories of the 1000 most abundant clonotypes. Separately sequenced CD4+ and CD8+ repertoires were used to assign the CD4 or CD8 phenotype of responding clones. TCRdb applied fastp at Q25 and MiXCR to the public reads, then kept only in-frame beta chains. Entries that share a CDR3 protein sequence are merged under the most common genes and DNA. The V and J calls here are based on TCRdb, not the publication. The sample data list 150,000 to 200,000 distinct CDR3 sequences, and 16% of these were observed just once. The top ten constitute roughly 1.9% of the sample.

CDR1 SGHVS and CDR2 FQNEAQ are derived from the germline V gene. Trimming at the junction amounts to 3 bases on V and 4 bases on J, and the germline ends lie 12 bases apart. The CDR3 spans 14 residues, from the cysteine through the phenylalanine. Kept here is only the CDR3 DNA, which spans 42 bases and is read in frame from base 1. Ficoll-Paque density gradient centrifugation was the method used to isolate PBMCs. The sequence was obtained from an adult woman who had mild COVID-19 (a few samples of this study predate the infection). The sample titles of this study are shuffled in the database, so cell type and time point are left out; the donor was told from shared clones. The V and J segments used are TRBV7-8 and TRBJ1-2, with TRBD1 perhaps the D gene, on 5 matching bases. The sequencing sample was made of PBMCs or a T cell subset sorted from them (not recorded which). Here the CDR3 is given as CASSFLGRGYGYTF. Read as DNA, the sequence is TGTGCCAGCAGCTTTTTGGGACGGGGCTATGGCTACACCTTC.